The source of this T cell receptor beta chain is a study of T-cell reconstitution after alpha-beta-depleted transplantation in children. Per germline, CDR1 LGHNA and CDR2 YNFKEQ. CDR3 length: 15 amino acids. V was trimmed by 0 bases and J by 5 bases, leaving 13 bases between them. It was with unique molecular identifiers that the TCRbeta library was prepared. TCRdb reprocessed the PCR reads via MiXCR and lists one record per CDR3 protein. The table lists 150,000 to 200,000 distinct CDR3 sequences, over 8.5% of them singletons. Study outcomes and limitations: Fresh T-cell production supplied most of the T-cell counts and diversity seen one year after transplant. Several hundred expanded graft clones reportedly were the source of alpha-beta T cells about two months after transplant. Surviving recipient cells, namely T cells and thymic progenitors, were the source of high day-60 TCRbeta diversity in some patients.

In its sample, this clonotype was seen many times. What it recognizes is unknown. The specimen was PBMCs, collected before TCRalphabeta/CD19-depleted stem cell transplant. The chain combines TRBV4-2 with TRBJ1-1, with no clear D. This TCR was sampled from a boy aged 2 to 10 with acute myeloid leukemia, due to receive a stem cell transplant. The CDR3 nucleotides read TGTGCCAGCAGCCAAGATCCGGGTGTAGGGACTGAAGCTTTCTTT. Translating gives CASSQDPGVGTEAFF.